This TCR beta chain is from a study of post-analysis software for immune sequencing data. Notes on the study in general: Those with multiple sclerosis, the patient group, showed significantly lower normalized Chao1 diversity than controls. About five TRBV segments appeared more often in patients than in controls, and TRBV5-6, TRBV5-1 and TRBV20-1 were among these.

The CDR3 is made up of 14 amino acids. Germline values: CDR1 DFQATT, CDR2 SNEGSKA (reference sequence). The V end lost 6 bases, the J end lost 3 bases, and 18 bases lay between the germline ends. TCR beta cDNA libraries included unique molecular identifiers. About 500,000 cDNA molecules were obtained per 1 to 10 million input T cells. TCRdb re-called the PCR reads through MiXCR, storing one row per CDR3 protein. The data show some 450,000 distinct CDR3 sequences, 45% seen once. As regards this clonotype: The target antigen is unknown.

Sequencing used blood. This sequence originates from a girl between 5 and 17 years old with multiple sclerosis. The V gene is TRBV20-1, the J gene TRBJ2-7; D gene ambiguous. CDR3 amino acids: CSATYGGDDYEQYF. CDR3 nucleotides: TGCAGTGCCACGTACGGTGGGGATGACTACGAGCAGTACTTC.